Below are 17 T cell receptor beta chains sequenced from a single sample in a study of identical twins. A single record per CDR3 protein comes from TCRdb applying MiXCR to the 5' RACE reads. The sample lists over 600,000 distinct CDR3 sequences, 21% occurring once. These data were also filed under a second study, of T cells expressing NK-cell markers.

Sequencing was carried out using PBMCs. These receptors came from a woman aged 18-35 years in good health.

This clonotype was observed a few times. This chain links TRBV6-1 with TRBJ1-4, with D perhaps matching TRBD1 (5 bases). The ends were cut back, 3 bases at V and 5 bases at J, with 13 bases in the middle. The length of the CDR3 is 15 residues. CDR1 and CDR2 (germline): MNHNS, SASEGT. CDR3 coding DNA: TGTGCCAGCAGTGACAGGGTCTGGGGGAATGAAAAACTGTTTTTT. Amino acid sequence: CASSDRVWGNEKLFF.

This clonotype was recorded a few times. This rearrangement joins TRBV12-3 or TRBV12-4 to TRBJ2-7, with 7 bases identical to TRBD2. V was clipped by 9 bases and J by 2 bases; unmatched bases: 4. The CDR3 runs 12 residues. The CDR3 sequence: CASGRETYEQYF. The CDR3 DNA follows: TGTGCCAGTGGGCGGGAGACCTACGAGCAGTACTTC.

This clonotype has more than one count but fewer than ten. This sequence joins TRBV20-1 and TRBJ2-3; 10 positions agree with TRBD2. CDR1 is DFQATT, CDR2 SNEGSKA, per germline (reference sequence). This CDR3 contains 13 residues. CDR3: CSPLAGESDTQYF. Here the CDR3 DNA reads TGCAGCCCCCTAGCGGGGGAATCGGATACGCAGTATTTT.

This sequence joins TRBV12-3 or TRBV12-4 and TRBJ2-4; TRBD1 agrees at 8 bases. Trimming cost V 7 bases and J 3 bases; bases outside gene matches: 14. The CDR3 contains 17 residues. The chain's CDR3 is CASTLGSGGRFKNIQYF. CDR3 DNA sequence: TGTGCCAGCACCTTGGGGTCAGGGGGCCGTTTCAAAAACATTCAGTACTTC.

This clonotype was counted between two and nine times. This chain connects TRBV20-1 to TRBJ2-3, with a tentative D call TRBD1 (6 bases). The V gene lost 5 bases and the J gene lost 0 bases, with 12 bases spanning the gap. Germline CDR1 DFQATT, CDR2 SNEGSKA (reference sequence). The CDR3 contains 14 residues. CDR3 amino acids: CSAQGRTSTDTQYF. Written as DNA, the CDR3 is TGCAGTGCTCAGGGGAGAACTAGCACAGATACGCAGTATTTT.

This clonotype was counted between two and nine times. V and J are TRBV5-1 and TRBJ1-1; D may be TRBD1 (5 bases). This CDR3 has 14 residues. Per the germline V gene, CDR1 is SGHRS and CDR2 is YFSETQ. Trimming took off 7 bases at V and 4 bases at J, with 17 bases between the two ends. CDR3 DNA: TGCGCCAGCCGACCCGGGGACCCGGGCACTGAAGCTTTCTTT. Its protein is CASRPGDPGTEAFF.

This clonotype appeared a few times. The chain links TRBV11-2 to TRBJ2-7; possible D gene TRBD2, 5 bases. The germline V gene encodes CDR1 SGHAT and CDR2 FQNNGV. The CDR3 runs 14 residues. The ends were cut back, 1 base at V and 6 bases at J, with 13 bases in the middle. The DNA of the CDR3 is TGTGCCAGCAGCTTAGGGTGGGGAGCAGGCGAGCAGTACTTC. Translated, it gives CASSLGWGAGEQYF.

V is TRBV2 and J is TRBJ2-1, with 8 bases aligning to TRBD2. The CDR3 length is 15 residues. J lost 4 bases, V lost 6 bases, and 8 bases had no gene match. In germline, CDR1 is SNHLY, CDR2 FYNNEI. In DNA, the CDR3 is TGTGCCAGCAGAGCCGGGACTAGTTATTACAATGAGCAGTTCTTC. Amino acid sequence: CASRAGTSYYNEQFF.

The DNA of the CDR3 is TGCAGCGTTGAGGGCGCAGAAGGCGAGCAGTACTTC. As protein: CSVEGAEGEQYF. The chain carries TRBV29-1 and TRBJ2-7, with D unresolved. The CDR3 loop spans 12 amino acids. Trimming cost V 3 bases and J 6 bases, with 12 bases left between them. Germline lookup yields CDR1 SQVTM and CDR2 ANQGSEA.

The chain joins TRBV12-3 or TRBV12-4 to TRBJ2-1; D possibly uses TRBD1 or TRBD2 (6 bases each). V was shortened by 5 bases and J by 15 bases, with 17 bases between the two germline ends. The CDR3 covers 12 residues. CDR3 sequence reads: CASSAPIRGLFF. CDR3 nucleotide sequence: TGTGCCAGCAGTGCCCCAATCCGGGGGCTGTTCTTC.

This clonotype was counted many times. The CDR3 coding sequence is TGTGCCATCAGTGACGATTTGACAGGGGCTTGGGGCTACACCTTC. This sequence encodes CAISDDLTGAWGYTF. The V gene is TRBV10-3, the J gene TRBJ1-2, with 8 bases fitting TRBD1. Germline CDR1 and CDR2: ENHRY and SYGVKD. V dropped 3 bases and J dropped 8; count of bases not matched to a gene: 11. The CDR3 consists of 15 residues.

This clonotype was counted a few times. The chain joins TRBV12-3 or TRBV12-4 to TRBJ1-5, with D tentatively TRBD1 (5 bases). Trimming shortened V by 8 bases and J by 6 bases, and 17 bases separated the two germline ends. This CDR3 has 14 residues. The CDR3 sequence is CASVIRGRGQPQHF. For the CDR3, the DNA is TGTGCCAGCGTGATCCGGGGGAGGGGTCAGCCCCAGCATTTT.

The V call is TRBV7-8, the J call TRBJ2-5, with D perhaps TRBD1 (5 bases). The CDR3 runs to 15 residues. Trimming removed 1 base from V and 2 bases from J, with 11 bases in between. Germline V lookup: CDR1 SGHVS, CDR2 FQNEAQ. The CDR3 DNA reads as TGTGCCAGCAGCTTAGGACAGACTTCACAAGAGACCCAGTACTTC. Translated, it gives CASSLGQTSQETQYF.

This clonotype was seen a few times. J is TRBJ2-2 and V is TRBV3-1, with no clear D. Germline CDR1 reads LGHDT; CDR2 reads YNNKEL (reference sequence). The CDR3 covers 14 residues. V was cut by 3 bases and J by 8 bases, with 13 bases left in between. The CDR3 sequence is CASSHGVAAGELFF. CDR3 sequence (DNA): TGTGCCAGCAGCCATGGGGTAGCCGCAGGGGAGCTGTTTTTT.

In this sample, this clonotype turned up a few times. The DNA of the CDR3 is TGCAGCGTTGAAGCGAACAGGGGAGGCACAGATACGCAGTATTTT. This encodes CSVEANRGGTDTQYF. V and J are TRBV29-1 and TRBJ2-3; 7 bases line up with TRBD1. Germline CDR1 and CDR2: SQVTM and ANQGSEA. This CDR3 has 15 amino acids. With V trimmed by 1 base and J by 1 base, 5 bases remained unmatched.

The chain employs TRBV20-1 and TRBJ2-1; D not certain. The length of the CDR3 is 13 residues. V lost 2 bases and J lost 3, with 8 bases in between. Germline V lookup: CDR1 DFQATT, CDR2 SNEGSKA (reference sequence). This CDR3 reads CSARSYDYNEQFF. The CDR3 coding sequence is TGCAGTGCTAGAAGCTACGACTACAATGAGCAGTTCTTC.

V usage is TRBV19 and J usage is TRBJ1-1; D not resolved. Trimming pared 5 bases from V and 10 bases from J, leaving 14 bases between. There are 12 residues in the CDR3. The germline gives CDR1 LNHDA, CDR2 SQIVND (reference sequence). CDR3 in DNA: TGTGCCAGTAGTGTGGGAGCTCTGGGAGCTTTCTTT. The encoded protein is CASSVGALGAFF.